The TCR beta chain described here comes from a study of blood T cell repertoires in COVID-19. V lost 1 base and J 4 bases, leaving 13 bases between the germline ends. This CDR3 is built from 15 residues. CDR1 is WSHSY and CDR2 is SAAADI in the germline V gene. The data were produced by immunoSEQ multiplex PCR, yet TCRdb's version contains in-frame clones alone and is incomplete. The table includes approximately 220,000 clones, approximately 80% detected once. Individuals aged roughly 18 to 95 years were recruited from 24 US areas. The clonotype was recovered from a middle-aged woman with acute COVID-19. The sequenced material came from PBMCs or T cells enriched from blood (not recorded which). This rearrangement joins TRBV10-2 to TRBJ1-1; D ambiguous. CDR3 DNA: TGCGCCAGCAGTGAGTTCGTAGGCTCGGGCACTGAAGCTTTCTTT. Translating gives CASSEFVGSGTEAFF.